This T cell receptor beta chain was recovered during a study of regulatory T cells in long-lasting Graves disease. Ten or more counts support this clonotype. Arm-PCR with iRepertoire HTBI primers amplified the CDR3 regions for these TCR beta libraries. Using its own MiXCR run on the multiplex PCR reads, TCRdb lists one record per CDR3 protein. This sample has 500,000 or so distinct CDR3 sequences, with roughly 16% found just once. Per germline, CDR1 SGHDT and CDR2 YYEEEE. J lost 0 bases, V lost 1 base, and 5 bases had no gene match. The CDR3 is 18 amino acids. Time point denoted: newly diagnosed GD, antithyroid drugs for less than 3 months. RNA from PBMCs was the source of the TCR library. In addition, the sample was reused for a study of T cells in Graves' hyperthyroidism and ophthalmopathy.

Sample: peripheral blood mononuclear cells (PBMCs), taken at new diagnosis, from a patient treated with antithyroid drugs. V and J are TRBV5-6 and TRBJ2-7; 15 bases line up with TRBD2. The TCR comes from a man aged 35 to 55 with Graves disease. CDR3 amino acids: CASSLTGLAGGYSYEQYF. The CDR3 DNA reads TGTGCCAGCAGCTTGACGGGACTAGCGGGAGGCTACTCCTACGAGCAGTACTTC.